Shown below are 24 T cell receptor beta chains from a single sample sequenced in a study of blood T cells in healthy people across ages. It was with a sample-barcoded 5' primer and a J-beta primer mix that a second PCR of roughly 7 to 11 cycles was run. Using its own MiXCR run on the 5' RACE reads, TCRdb lists one record per CDR3 protein. The sample yields some 760,000 distinct CDR3 sequences, around 25% seen once. This sample also belongs to another study, concerning T cells of mothers and their children.

The sequencing sample was made of blood. The receptors were gathered from a boy between 10 and 17 years old in good health.

V usage is TRBV15 and J usage is TRBJ1-6; TRBD1 aligns across 10 bases. The ends lost 3 bases at V and 9 bases at J; junction bases unmatched: 8. Germline CDR1 and CDR2: LNHNV and YYDKDF (reference sequence). The CDR3 sequence is 16 residues long. Here the CDR3 DNA reads TGTGCCACCAGCAGCCCCTTGCGGGACAGGGGTTCACCCCTCCACTTT. It is translated as CATSSPLRDRGSPLHF. Using reference TRBV15 and TRBJ1-6 for the parts outside the CDR3, the full variable domain is DAMVIQNPRYQVTQFGKPVTLSCSQTLNHNVMYWYQQKSSQAPKLLFHYYDKDFNNEADTPDNFQSRRPNTSFCFLDIRSPGLGDTAMYLCATSSPLRDRGSPLHFGNGTRLTVT.

This clonotype came up a few times. The chain links TRBV28 to TRBJ1-3, with 7 bases that match TRBD1. CDR1 and CDR2 (germline): MDHEN, SYDVKM. V was clipped by 3 bases and J by 7 bases; unmatched bases: 9. The CDR3 runs to 15 residues. Written as DNA, the CDR3 is TGTGCCAGCAGTTTTGGAGGGGGCAGACGCAACACCATATATTTT. Encoded protein: CASSFGGGRRNTIYF.

V and J are TRBV7-2 and TRBJ2-3; 9 positions match TRBD2. V lost 6 bases and J lost 3; bases outside the gene matches: 4. This CDR3 has 14 amino acids. CDR1 is SGHTA, CDR2 FQGNSA, per germline. The CDR3 here is CASRETSGTDTQYF. Here the CDR3 DNA reads TGTGCCAGCAGGGAGACTAGCGGTACAGATACGCAGTATTTT.

This chain uses TRBV7-9 with TRBJ2-1; 9 bases match TRBD2. CDR1 is SEHNR and CDR2 is FQNEAQ in the germline V gene (reference sequence). Trimming at V came to 5 bases and at J to 10 bases, leaving 12 bases not matched to a gene. The CDR3 is 15 residues long. The CDR3 region is CASSRLTSGAGEQFF. The DNA for the CDR3 is TGTGCCAGCAGCCGCTTGACTAGCGGCGCGGGCGAGCAGTTCTTC.

The CDR3 DNA sequence: TGCAGTGCTAGCCGCAGGTACTCTGGAAACACCATATATTTT. Its protein is CSASRRYSGNTIYF. This chain uses TRBV20-1 with TRBJ1-3; no definite D call. V gave up 3 bases and J gave up 0 bases, with 9 bases separating them. Germline CDR1 and CDR2: DFQATT and SNEGSKA (reference sequence). The CDR3 loop spans 14 amino acids.

This clonotype was counted ten times or more. DNA of the CDR3: TGTGCCAGCAGCCTACAGGGGGCCAAGGAGCAGTACTTC. This translates into CASSLQGAKEQYF. This chain links TRBV7-2 with TRBJ2-7; the match to TRBD1 covers 9 bases. Germline V gives CDR1 SGHTA, CDR2 FQGNSA. The J segment lost 7 bases and the V segment lost 5 bases, leaving 6 bases of the junction unmatched. This CDR3 has 13 residues.

This clonotype was counted a few times. V and J are TRBV20-1 and TRBJ1-5; 7 bases line up with TRBD1. Looked up from germline, CDR1 is DFQATT and CDR2 is SNEGSKA (reference sequence). This CDR3 is 14 amino acids long. V lost 2 bases to trimming and J lost 6 bases; unmatched junction nucleotides: 7. CDR3 bases: TGCAGTGCTAGAAGTAGACAGGGAGGTCAGCCCCAGCATTTT. It translates to CSARSRQGGQPQHF.

The V and J genes are TRBV5-1 and TRBJ1-1; 12 bases are shared with TRBD1. Trimming cost V 1 base and J 7 bases; bases outside gene matches: 5. The CDR3 runs 15 residues. The germline V gene has CDR1 SGHRS and CDR2 YFSETQ. The CDR3 spells CASSLKGQGAGEAFF. The CDR3 nucleotides read TGCGCCAGCAGCTTGAAGGGACAGGGGGCCGGTGAAGCTTTCTTT.

The rearrangement joins TRBV9 to TRBJ2-1; 9 nucleotides align to TRBD2. The germline V gene has CDR1 SGDLS and CDR2 YYNGEE. The J segment lost 7 bases and the V segment lost 4 bases, leaving 21 bases of the junction unmatched. The CDR3 covers 19 residues. The CDR3 reads CASSYQPGLADPPGNEQFF. The CDR3 nucleotides read TGTGCCAGCAGCTACCAACCGGGACTAGCAGATCCGCCGGGGAATGAGCAGTTCTTC.

This clonotype was recorded a few times. The rearrangement links TRBV9 to TRBJ2-3; TRBD1 agrees at 8 bases. This CDR3 contains 15 residues. CDR1 and CDR2 from the germline V gene are SGDLS and YYNGEE. The trim removed 4 bases at V and 3 bases at J, leaving 7 bases unmatched. CDR3 in DNA: TGTGCCAGCAGCACACAGGGGGATGGGACAGATACGCAGTATTTT. It codes for CASSTQGDGTDTQYF.

This clonotype has only a few counts. The CDR3 coding sequence is TGTGCCAGCAGCCAAGACGGCGGCAGGGGAGCCCCATTCCTCTCCTACAATGAGCAGTTCTTC. It yields the protein CASSQDGGRGAPFLSYNEQFF. The chain carries TRBV14 and TRBJ2-1; D perhaps matches TRBD1 (6 bases). CDR1 SGHDN and CDR2 FVKESK come from the germline V gene. Trimming cost V 0 bases and J 0 bases, with 24 bases left between them. The CDR3 has 21 residues.

The V call is TRBV20-1, the J call TRBJ2-5; 10 bases fit TRBD1. The J call is doubtful: the DNA matches TRBJ2-1 better. CDR1 and CDR2 (germline): DFQATT, SNEGSKA (reference sequence). The CDR3 totals 15 residues. The CDR3: CSARDLRQGANEQFF. CDR3 sequence (DNA): TGCAGTGCTAGAGATCTCCGACAGGGGGCCAATGAGCAGTTCTTC.

The V and J genes are TRBV28 and TRBJ2-1; the D is unclear. The DNA end favors TRBJ2-7, so the J call may be wrong. This CDR3 is 16 amino acids long. Per the germline V gene, CDR1 is MDHEN and CDR2 is SYDVKM. The CDR3 loop reads CASSPNAWRSAYEQYF. CDR3 sequence (DNA): TGTGCCAGCAGTCCCAACGCCTGGCGTTCGGCCTACGAGCAGTACTTC.

To note about this clonotype: The junction shows a germline mismatch at one end, possibly a read error. The CDR3 protein is CASSSPSNGRAMDTQNF. The CDR3 nucleotides are TGTGCCAGCAGTTCCCCATCAAACGGGAGGGCCATGGATACGCAGAATTTT. The chain links TRBV28 to TRBJ2-3, with 8 bases aligning to TRBD2. Germline CDR1 and CDR2: MDHEN and SYDVKM. The CDR3 covers 17 residues.

The chain is built from TRBV14 and TRBJ2-1; TRBD1 might be the D (5 bases). The CDR3 spans 16 residues. The ends were cut back, 3 bases at V and 7 bases at J, with 19 bases in the middle. Germline CDR1 SGHDN, CDR2 FVKESK. The CDR3 spells CASSQLGVSTKNEQFF. CDR3 bases: TGTGCCAGCAGCCAGCTAGGGGTTTCGACAAAGAATGAGCAGTTCTTC.

This clonotype was seen ten or more times. The rearrangement links TRBV7-2 to TRBJ2-1; a possible D gene is TRBD1 (5 bases). Trimming removed 1 base at V and 1 base at J, with 8 bases between. The CDR3 contains 15 residues. Per the germline V gene, CDR1 is SGHTA and CDR2 is FQGNSA. The CDR3 protein is CASSLGDSSYNEQFF. The CDR3 DNA reads as TGTGCCAGCAGCTTAGGAGACAGTTCCTACAATGAGCAGTTCTTC.

This clonotype turned up a few times. This rearrangement joins TRBV7-2 to TRBJ2-2; 12 nucleotides match TRBD2. The CDR3 runs to 16 residues. Germline V gene data show CDR1 as SGHTA and CDR2 as FQGNSA. V was clipped by 5 bases and J by 5 bases; unmatched bases: 6. CDR3 DNA: TGTGCCAGCAGCCTCACTAGCGGGAGGAAAACCGGGGAGCTGTTTTTT. Translated, it gives CASSLTSGRKTGELFF.

The chain is built from TRBV12-3 or TRBV12-4 and TRBJ2-5, with D possibly matching TRBD1 (6 bases). The CDR3 is made up of 15 amino acids. The V gene lost 5 bases and the J gene lost 5 bases, with 18 bases spanning the gap. The CDR3 DNA sequence: TGTGCCAGCAGTAAGGACAGTCCCTTGGGGGAGACCCAGTACTTC. Its protein is CASSKDSPLGETQYF.

The chain couples TRBV6-1 to TRBJ1-1; no firm D call. The length of the CDR3 is 14 residues. Germline assignment: CDR1 MNHNS and CDR2 SASEGT. The germline V and J ends were trimmed by 1 base and 0 bases, with 6 bases remaining between them. The chain's CDR3 is CASSEGHLNTEAFF. CDR3 bases: TGTGCCAGCAGTGAAGGCCACTTGAACACTGAAGCTTTCTTT.

The chain is built from TRBV28 and TRBJ2-1; 9 bases line up with TRBD1. The DNA matches TRBJ2-5 better at its end, which makes the J call doubtful. Germline V gives CDR1 MDHEN, CDR2 SYDVKM. The CDR3 covers 16 residues. This CDR3 is CASSEGTGWIQETQYF. The CDR3 DNA follows: TGTGCCAGCAGTGAAGGGACAGGGTGGATTCAAGAGACCCAGTACTTC.

This clonotype was counted only a few times. V gene TRBV29-1 combines with J gene TRBJ2-1; D is undetermined. Germline lookup yields CDR1 SQVTM and CDR2 ANQGSEA. V lost 4 bases and J 0 bases, leaving 10 bases between the germline ends. The length of the CDR3 is 14 residues. CDR3 nucleotide sequence: TGCAGCGTTGTTATTTCGGTCTCCTACAATGAGCAGTTCTTC. This gives the protein CSVVISVSYNEQFF.

This clonotype was recorded at least ten times. V gene TRBV6-5 combines with J gene TRBJ2-3; 10 bases agree with TRBD1. The CDR3 totals 16 residues. After removal of 5 bases from V and 9 bases from J, the junction contained 14 bases not matched to a gene. Germline-derived CDR1 and CDR2 are MNHEY and SVGAGI. The CDR3 nucleotides read TGTGCCAGCAGTCTGGGACAGGGGAAAGCTAAGCTCACGCAGTATTTT. Its translation: CASSLGQGKAKLTQYF.

This clonotype was seen a few times. The chain is built from TRBV5-1 and TRBJ2-5; D ambiguous. The assigned J gene may be wrong: the sequence end matches TRBJ2-7 better. This CDR3 is 17 amino acids long. Germline V gene sequence: CDR1 SGHRS, CDR2 YFSETQ. CDR3 protein: CASSLEVVGRGSYEQYF. CDR3 nucleotides: TGCGCCAGCAGCTTGGAAGTCGTAGGACGAGGCTCCTACGAGCAGTACTTC.

The chain uses TRBV9 and TRBJ1-2, with 11 nucleotides matching TRBD1. Germline V gene sequence: CDR1 SGDLS, CDR2 YYNGEE. The CDR3 runs to 15 residues. The ends lost 2 bases at V and 4 bases at J; junction bases unmatched: 4. CDR3 sequence: CASSVGTGGSYGYTF. The CDR3 DNA reads as TGTGCCAGCAGCGTTGGGACAGGGGGTTCCTATGGCTACACCTTC.